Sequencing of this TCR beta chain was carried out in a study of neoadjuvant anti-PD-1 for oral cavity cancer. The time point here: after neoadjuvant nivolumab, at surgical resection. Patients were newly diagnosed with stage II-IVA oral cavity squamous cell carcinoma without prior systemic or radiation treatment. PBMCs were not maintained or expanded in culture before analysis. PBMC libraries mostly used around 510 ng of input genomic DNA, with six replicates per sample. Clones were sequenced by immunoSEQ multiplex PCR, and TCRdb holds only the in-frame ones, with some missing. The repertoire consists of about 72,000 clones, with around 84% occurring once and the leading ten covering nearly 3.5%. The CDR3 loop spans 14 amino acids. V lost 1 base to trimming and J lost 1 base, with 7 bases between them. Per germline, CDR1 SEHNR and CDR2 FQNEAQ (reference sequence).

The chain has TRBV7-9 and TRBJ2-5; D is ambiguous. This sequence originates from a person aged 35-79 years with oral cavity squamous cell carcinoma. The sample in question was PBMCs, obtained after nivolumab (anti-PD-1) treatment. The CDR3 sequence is CASSLGATQETQYF. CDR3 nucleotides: TGTGCCAGCAGCTTAGGAGCGACCCAAGAGACCCAGTACTTC. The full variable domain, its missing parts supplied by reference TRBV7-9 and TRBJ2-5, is DTGVSQNPRHKITKRGQNVTFRCDPISEHNRLYWYRQTLGQGPEFLTYFQNEAQLEKSRLLSDRFSAERPKGSFSTLEIQRTEQGDSAMYLCASSLGATQETQYFGPGTRLLVL.